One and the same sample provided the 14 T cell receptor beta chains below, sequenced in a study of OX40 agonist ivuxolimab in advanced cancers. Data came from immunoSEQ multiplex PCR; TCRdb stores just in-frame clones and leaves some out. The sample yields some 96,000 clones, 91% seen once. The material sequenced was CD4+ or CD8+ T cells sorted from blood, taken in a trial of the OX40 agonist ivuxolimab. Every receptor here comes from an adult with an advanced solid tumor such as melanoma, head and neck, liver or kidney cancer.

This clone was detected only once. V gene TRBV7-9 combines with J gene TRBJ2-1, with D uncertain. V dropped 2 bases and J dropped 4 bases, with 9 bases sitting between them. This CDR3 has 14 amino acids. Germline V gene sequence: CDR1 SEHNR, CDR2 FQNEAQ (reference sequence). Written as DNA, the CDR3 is TGTGCCAGCAGCTTATGGCTAAAGTACAATGAGCAGTTCTTC. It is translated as CASSLWLKYNEQFF.

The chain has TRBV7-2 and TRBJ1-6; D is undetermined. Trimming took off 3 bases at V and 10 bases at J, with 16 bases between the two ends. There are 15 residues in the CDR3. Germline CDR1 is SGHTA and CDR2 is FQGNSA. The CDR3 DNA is TGTGCCAGCAGCTTCGGACTGCCGTATGGGTCACCCCTCCACTTT. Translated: CASSFGLPYGSPLHF.

Here the CDR3 reads CASRSQRQGNTEAFF. The CDR3 region has the DNA TGTGCCAGCAGATCACAGCGACAGGGTAACACTGAAGCTTTCTTT. The rearrangement uses TRBV6-5 and TRBJ1-1; 7 bases are a match to TRBD1. Germline values: CDR1 MNHEY, CDR2 SVGAGI. V was pared by 6 bases and J by 2 bases, with 9 bases of the junction left unmatched. The CDR3 is 15 residues long.

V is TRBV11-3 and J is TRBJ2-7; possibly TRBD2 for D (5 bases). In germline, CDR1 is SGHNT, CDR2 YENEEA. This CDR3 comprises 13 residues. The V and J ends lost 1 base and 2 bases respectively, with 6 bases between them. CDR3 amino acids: CASSLGGPYEQYF. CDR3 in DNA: TGTGCCAGCAGCTTAGGAGGGCCCTACGAGCAGTACTTC.

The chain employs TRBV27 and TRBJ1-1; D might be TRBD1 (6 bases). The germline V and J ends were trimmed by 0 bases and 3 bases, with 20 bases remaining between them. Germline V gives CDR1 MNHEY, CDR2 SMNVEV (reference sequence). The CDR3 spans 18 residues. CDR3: CASSLSTGGQQGDTEAFF. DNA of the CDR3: TGTGCCAGCAGTTTATCGACGGGAGGACAGCAGGGAGACACTGAAGCTTTCTTT.

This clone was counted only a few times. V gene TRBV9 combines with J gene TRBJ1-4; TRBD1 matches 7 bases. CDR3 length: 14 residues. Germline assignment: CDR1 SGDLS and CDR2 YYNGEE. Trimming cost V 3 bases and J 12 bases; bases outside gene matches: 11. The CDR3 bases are TGTGCCAGCAGCGCGACAGGGCGGGGGATGGAACTGTTTTTT. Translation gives CASSATGRGMELFF.

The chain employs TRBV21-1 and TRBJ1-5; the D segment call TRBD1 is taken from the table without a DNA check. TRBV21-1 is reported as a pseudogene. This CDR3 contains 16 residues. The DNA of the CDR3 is TGTGCCAGCAGCACTAAGACAGGGGGCCGAAATCAGCCCCAGCATTTT. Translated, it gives CASSTKTGGRNQPQHF.

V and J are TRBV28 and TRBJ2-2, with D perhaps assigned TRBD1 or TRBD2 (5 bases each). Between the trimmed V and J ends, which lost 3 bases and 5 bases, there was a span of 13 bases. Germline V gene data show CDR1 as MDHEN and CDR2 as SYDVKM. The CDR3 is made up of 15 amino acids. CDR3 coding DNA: TGTGCCAGCAGTTTTTGGGGGAGCAGAACCGGGGAGCTGTTTTTT. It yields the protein CASSFWGSRTGELFF. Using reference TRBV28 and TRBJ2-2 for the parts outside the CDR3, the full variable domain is DVKVTQSSRYLVKRTGEKVFLECVQDMDHENMFWYRQDPGLGLRLIYFSYDVKMKEKGDIPEGYSVSREKKERFSLILESASTNQTSMYLCASSFWGSRTGELFFGEGSRLTVL.

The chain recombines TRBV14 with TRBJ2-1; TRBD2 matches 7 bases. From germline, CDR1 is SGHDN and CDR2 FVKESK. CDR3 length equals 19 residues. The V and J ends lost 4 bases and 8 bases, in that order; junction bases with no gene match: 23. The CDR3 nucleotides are TGTGCCAGCAGCCGAGGACTTGAGGGAGGGCTTATATATACCGATGAGCAGTTCTTC. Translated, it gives CASSRGLEGGLIYTDEQFF.

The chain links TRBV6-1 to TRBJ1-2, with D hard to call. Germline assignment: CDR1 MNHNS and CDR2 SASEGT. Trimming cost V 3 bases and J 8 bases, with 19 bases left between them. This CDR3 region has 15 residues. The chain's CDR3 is CASSDKLRALGGYTF. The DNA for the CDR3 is TGTGCCAGCAGTGATAAGCTAAGGGCCCTGGGGGGCTACACCTTC.

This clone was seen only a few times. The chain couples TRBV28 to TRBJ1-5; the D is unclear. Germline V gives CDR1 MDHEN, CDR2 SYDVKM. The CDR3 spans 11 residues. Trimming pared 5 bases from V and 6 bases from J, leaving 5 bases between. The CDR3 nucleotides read TGTGCCAGCAGTGTGGGTCAGCCCCAGCATTTT. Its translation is CASSVGQPQHF.

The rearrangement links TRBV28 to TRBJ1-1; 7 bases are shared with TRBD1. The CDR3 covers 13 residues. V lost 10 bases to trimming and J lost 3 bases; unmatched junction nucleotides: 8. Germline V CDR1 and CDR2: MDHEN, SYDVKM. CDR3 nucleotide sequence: TGTGCCAACTCGAAGGGACAGCACACTGAAGCTTTCTTT. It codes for CANSKGQHTEAFF.

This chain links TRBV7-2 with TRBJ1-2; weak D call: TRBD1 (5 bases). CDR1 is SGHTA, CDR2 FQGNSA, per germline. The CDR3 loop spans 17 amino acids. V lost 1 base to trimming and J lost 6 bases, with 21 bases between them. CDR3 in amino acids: CASSLGGTQGVGNGYTF. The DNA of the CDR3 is TGTGCCAGCAGCTTAGGGGGCACCCAGGGCGTTGGTAATGGCTACACCTTC.

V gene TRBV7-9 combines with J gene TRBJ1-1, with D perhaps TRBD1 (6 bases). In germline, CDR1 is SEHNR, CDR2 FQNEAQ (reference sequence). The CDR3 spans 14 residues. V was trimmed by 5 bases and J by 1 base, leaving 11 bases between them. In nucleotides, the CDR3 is TGTGCCAGCAGCCTCCCACAGGGGAACACTGAAGCTTTCTTT. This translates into CASSLPQGNTEAFF.